This TCR beta chain was identified during a study of T cell changes during pregnancy in multiple sclerosis. This CDR3 contains 14 residues. V was cut by 5 bases and J by 8 bases, with 16 bases left in between. Germline CDR1 SSHAT, CDR2 FNYEAQ (reference sequence). Clones were read by immunoSEQ multiplex PCR, and TCRdb kept only the in-frame ones, dropping some. This sample has tens of thousands of clones, with roughly 93% found just once. The chain joins TRBV7-7 to TRBJ2-1; TRBD2 is a possible D gene (6 bases). Sequenced material: CD8+ T cells from peripheral blood mononuclear cells, taken in the third trimester of pregnancy. This clonotype was sampled from a female donor with multiple sclerosis, enrolled in a pregnancy study. CDR3: CASSPTGTPDEQFF. The CDR3 nucleotides read TGTGCCAGCAGCCCCACCGGGACTCCCGATGAGCAGTTCTTC. Full variable domain (outside the CDR3, taken from reference TRBV7-7 and TRBJ2-1): GAGVSQSPRYKVTKRGQDVTLRCDPISSHATLYWYQQALGQGPEFLTYFNYEAQPDKSGLPSDRFSAERPEGSISTLTIQRTEQRDSAMYRCASSPTGTPDEQFFGPGTRLTVL.